The 15 T cell receptor beta chains listed next were all sequenced from one sample in a study of OX40 agonist ivuxolimab in advanced cancers. Clones were read by immunoSEQ multiplex PCR, and TCRdb kept only the in-frame ones, dropping some. The table shows 60,000 to 100,000 clones, with about nine tenths occurring only once. Sequencing was performed on CD4+ or CD8+ T cells sorted from blood, taken in a trial of the OX40 agonist ivuxolimab. All receptors derive from an adult with an advanced solid tumor such as melanoma, head and neck, liver or kidney cancer.

The rearrangement joins TRBV28 to TRBJ2-7, with D possibly TRBD1 on 6 matching bases. The CDR3 has 14 amino acids. V lost 2 bases and J lost 2, with 10 bases in between. Germline V gene data show CDR1 as MDHEN and CDR2 as SYDVKM. The CDR3 coding sequence is TGTGCCAGCAGTTTAGGGGGCGGTACCTACGAGCAGTACTTC. Translating gives CASSLGGGTYEQYF.

J is TRBJ2-1 and V is TRBV6-6, with D uncertain. Germline-derived CDR1 and CDR2 are MNHNY and SVGAGI (reference sequence). Deletions cut 7 bases from V and 6 bases from J, with 16 bases between. The CDR3 extends over 14 amino acids. The CDR3 loop is CASTRLVISNEQFF. In DNA form, the CDR3 reads TGTGCCAGCACCCGGCTGGTTATCTCCAATGAGCAGTTCTTC.

The chain combines TRBV15 with TRBJ2-5; 8 nucleotides agree with TRBD1. The V gene's germline CDR1 is LNHNV and CDR2 YYDKDF (reference sequence). V lost 3 bases, J lost 5 bases, and 5 bases stayed unmatched. This CDR3 has 14 residues. CDR3 sequence (DNA): TGTGCCACCAGCAGGGGACAGGCTGGGGAGACCCAGTACTTC. It codes for CATSRGQAGETQYF.

The J gene is TRBJ2-2, the V gene TRBV5-6; no clear D gene. CDR3 length equals 12 residues. Germline V gene sequence: CDR1 SGHDT, CDR2 YYEEEE. Trimming removed 4 bases at V and 6 bases at J, with 7 bases between. In nucleotides, the CDR3 is TGTGCCAGCAGCCTATGGTCCGGGGAGCTGTTTTTT. Translation gives CASSLWSGELFF.

A few counts support this clone. The gene calls are TRBV5-4 and TRBJ1-1, with D unresolved. The germline CDR1 and CDR2 sequences are SGHNT and YYREEE (reference sequence). CDR3 length: 10 amino acids. With 4 bases removed from V and 6 bases from J, the gap between germline ends came to 4 bases. The CDR3 here is CASSRSEAFF. Written as DNA, the CDR3 is TGTGCCAGCAGCCGATCTGAAGCTTTCTTT.

The chain uses TRBV4-1 and TRBJ2-2; D remains unclear. The CDR3 loop spans 16 amino acids. Trimming pared 0 bases from V and 1 base from J, leaving 9 bases between. In germline, CDR1 is MGHRA, CDR2 YSYEKL. This CDR3 is CASSQEWSLNTGELFF. CDR3 nucleotide sequence: TGCGCCAGCAGCCAAGAGTGGTCGTTGAACACCGGGGAGCTGTTTTTT.

The J gene is TRBJ2-1, the V gene TRBV6-6; D is undetermined. Trimming took 0 bases from V and 0 from J, leaving 9 bases between them. This CDR3 has 16 amino acids. Germline loops: CDR1 MNHNY, CDR2 SVGAGI (reference sequence). The DNA of the CDR3 is TGTGCCAGCAGTTACTCATCGAAGGACTCCTACAATGAGCAGTTCTTC. Protein product: CASSYSSKDSYNEQFF.

This chain joins TRBV19 and TRBJ2-7, with D perhaps assigned TRBD1 or TRBD2 (5 bases each). Per germline, CDR1 LNHDA and CDR2 SQIVND (reference sequence). This CDR3 is 15 amino acids long. V shed 0 bases and J shed 1 base, with 10 bases lying between them. The CDR3 nucleotides are TGTGCCAGTAGTATAGATCATGGGGGATCCTACGAGCAGTACTTC. Translation: CASSIDHGGSYEQYF.

The chain is built from TRBV7-2 and TRBJ2-7; 8 bases line up with TRBD2. This CDR3 contains 14 residues. The germline gives CDR1 SGHTA, CDR2 FQGNSA. Trimming removed 2 bases from V and 3 bases from J; junction bases left unmatched: 3. This CDR3 is CASSLTGGGYEQYF. DNA for the CDR3: TGTGCCAGCAGCTTAACGGGAGGGGGCTACGAGCAGTACTTC.

This clone was detected only once. V gene TRBV7-9 combines with J gene TRBJ2-2, with D unresolved. CDR3 size: 13 residues. V lost 0 bases, J lost 7 bases, and 6 bases lay in between. The germline gives CDR1 SEHNR, CDR2 FQNEAQ (reference sequence). Here the CDR3 reads CASSLAGNGELFF. In DNA form, the CDR3 reads TGTGCCAGCAGCTTAGCGGGGAACGGGGAGCTGTTTTTT.

This clone was seen once. The chain employs TRBV4-1 and TRBJ2-2, with D tentatively TRBD2 (6 bases). V lost 2 bases, J lost 5 bases, and 12 bases lay in between. Per the germline V gene, CDR1 is MGHRA and CDR2 is YSYEKL. The CDR3 is 15 amino acids. Here the CDR3 DNA reads TGCGCCAGCAGCCAAAGGAGGGAGTGGACCGGGGAGCTGTTTTTT. Translating it yields CASSQRREWTGELFF.

In DNA, the CDR3 is TGCGCCAGCAGCTTGGTGGGGCAGAACTACGAGCAGTACTTC. Translation: CASSLVGQNYEQYF. This rearrangement joins TRBV5-1 to TRBJ2-7; D might be TRBD1 (5 bases). Germline V gene data show CDR1 as SGHRS and CDR2 as YFSETQ. CDR3 length: 14 residues. Trimming shortened V by 0 bases and J by 3 bases, and 10 bases separated the two germline ends. The full variable domain, its missing parts supplied by reference TRBV5-1 and TRBJ2-7, is KAGVTQTPRYLIKTRGQQVTLSCSPISGHRSVSWYQQTPGQGLQFLFEYFSETQRNKGNFPGRFSGRQFSNSRSEMNVSTLELGDSALYLCASSLVGQNYEQYFGPGTRLTVT.

This chain joins TRBV30 and TRBJ2-1, with a tentative D call TRBD2 (5 bases). The CDR3 has 18 amino acids. V lost 1 base and J lost 9, with 28 bases in between. The V gene's germline CDR1 is GTSNPN and CDR2 SVGIG (reference sequence). In DNA form, the CDR3 reads TGTGCCTGGAGTGGACGCGGGCGGACGGGGTCCTTGAGAGGTGAGCAGTTCTTC. Its translation: CAWSGRGRTGSLRGEQFF.

This sequence joins TRBV15 and TRBJ2-2, with TRBD2 matching 14 bases. Losses at the gene ends were 1 base for V and 5 bases for J; bases not matched to a gene: 3. CDR3 length equals 17 residues. The germline gives CDR1 LNHNV, CDR2 YYDKDF (reference sequence). The CDR3 sequence: CATSRGTSGRRTGELFF. The CDR3, as DNA: TGTGCCACCAGCAGAGGGACTAGCGGGAGGAGGACCGGGGAGCTGTTTTTT.

The chain combines TRBV9 with TRBJ1-1; D is perhaps TRBD1 (5 bases). Germline V CDR1 and CDR2: SGDLS, YYNGEE. The CDR3 has 13 amino acids. Trimming took 3 bases from V and 3 from J, leaving 9 bases between them. DNA of the CDR3: TGTGCCAGCAGCGGGACATTGGACACTGAAGCTTTCTTT. Translating it yields CASSGTLDTEAFF. Variable domain in full (rest from reference TRBV9 and TRBJ1-1): DSGVTQTPKHLITATGQRVTLRCSPRSGDLSVYWYQQSLDQGLQFLIQYYNGEERAKGNILERFSAQQFPDLHSELNLSSLELGDSALYFCASSGTLDTEAFFGQGTRLTVV.